This is a list of T cell receptor beta chains from one sample in a study of blood T cell repertoires in COVID-19. Profiled with immunoSEQ multiplex PCR; TCRdb holds only in-frame clones, not every one. The sample records some 88,000 clones, roughly 85% being singletons. Sequences were obtained from peripheral blood. These receptors all come from a man in his 60s with acute or convalescent COVID-19. The CDR3 runs from the conserved cysteine through the conserved F or W. D genes are given only for firm matches. Clone size is not always given. Where it is, it says once, few, many or a class for expanded clones.

clone_size	j_call	v_call	d_call	cdr3_aa	cdr3_nt
NA	TRBJ1-6	TRBV24-1	NA	CATKGQSHNSPLHF	TGTGCCACTAAAGGACAGAGCCATAATTCACCCCTCCACTTT
NA	TRBJ2-1	TRBV5-1	TRBD2	CASSRTSGGSSSYNEQFF	TGCGCCAGCAGCCGAACTAGCGGGGGGTCGAGCTCCTACAATGAGCAGTTCTTC
NA	TRBJ2-1	TRBV24-1	TRBD1	CATSDPGTGEVSEQFF	TGTGCCACCAGTGACCCCGGGACAGGGGAAGTAAGTGAGCAGTTCTTC
NA	TRBJ2-7	TRBV5-1	TRBD1	CASSLKIRTGAYEQYF	TGCGCCAGCAGCTTGAAAATTCGGACAGGGGCCTACGAGCAGTACTTC
NA	TRBJ2-5	TRBV3-1/TRBV3-2	TRBD2	CASSLGGTSSVETQYF	TGTGCCAGCAGCCTAGGGGGGACTAGCAGTGTTGAGACCCAGTACTTC
NA	TRBJ1-2	TRBV6-5	NA	CASSYSGGGRSYTF	TGTGCCAGCAGTTACTCGGGGGGTGGGAGAAGCTACACCTTC
NA	TRBJ1-4	TRBV19	TRBD1	CASSGTATNEKLFF	TGTGCCAGTAGTGGGACAGCCACTAATGAAAAACTGTTTTTT
NA	TRBJ2-1	TRBV24-1	TRBD1	CATGDTPGGQGENEQFF	TGTGCCACCGGTGACACCCCAGGGGGACAGGGGGAGAATGAGCAGTTCTTC
NA	TRBJ2-3	TRBV14	TRBD2	CASSPGLAGLTDTQYF	TGTGCCAGCAGCCCCGGACTAGCGGGCCTCACAGATACGCAGTATTTT
NA	TRBJ1-1	TRBV21-1	NA	CASTTGTVNTEAFF	TGTGCCAGCACCACCGGGACTGTGAACACTGAAGCTTTCTTT
NA	TRBJ2-1	TRBV9	NA	CASSVATINEQFF	TGTGCCAGCAGCGTAGCTACGATTAATGAGCAGTTCTTC
NA	TRBJ1-5	TRBV6-5	TRBD1	CASRTGEVGQPQHF	TGTGCCAGCAGGACAGGGGAGGTAGGCCAGCCCCAGCATTTT
NA	TRBJ2-5	TRBV5-8	NA	CASSPQGFETQYF	TGTGCCAGCAGCCCCCAGGGATTTGAGACCCAGTACTTC
NA	TRBJ1-1	TRBV5-1	NA	CASSMGREAFF	TGCGCCAGCAGCATGGGCCGGGAAGCTTTCTTT
NA	TRBJ2-1	TRBV7-7	TRBD2	CASSLASGGYNEQFF	TGTGCTAGCAGCTTAGCTAGCGGGGGTTACAATGAGCAGTTCTTC
NA	TRBJ2-7	TRBV18	TRBD1	CASSPTLGTGSYEQYF	TGTGCCAGCTCACCGACCCTCGGGACAGGCTCCTACGAGCAGTACTTC
NA	TRBJ1-4	TRBV11-2	NA	CASSLPGTQNEKLFF	TGTGCCAGCAGCTTACCCGGGACACAGAATGAAAAACTGTTTTTT
NA	TRBJ2-7	TRBV15	TRBD2	CATSGGGTAHFNEQYF	TGTGCCACCAGCGGGGGAGGGACGGCGCATTTCAACGAGCAGTACTTC
NA	TRBJ1-4	TRBV4-2	TRBD1	CASSQDGEGGEKLFF	TGTGCCAGCAGCCAAGATGGGGAAGGGGGCGAAAAACTGTTTTTT
NA	TRBJ2-1	TRBV30	TRBD2	CAWSSDSGRLRGNEQFF	TGTGCCTGGAGTTCGGATAGCGGGAGGCTCCGGGGCAATGAGCAGTTCTTC
NA	TRBJ2-5	TRBV15	TRBD2	CATSREGGGAMGKTQYF	TGTGCCACCAGCAGAGAGGGGGGAGGGGCGATGGGAAAGACCCAGTACTTC
NA	TRBJ2-3	TRBV23-1	TRBD2	CASRRPPGLAGGYTDTQYF	TGCGCCAGCAGGCGCCCTCCGGGACTAGCGGGAGGGTACACAGATACGCAGTATTTT
NA	TRBJ2-1	TRBV5-4	TRBD2	CASSWTSGRRNEQFF	TGTGCCAGCAGCTGGACTAGCGGGAGGAGGAATGAGCAGTTCTTC
NA	TRBJ1-2	TRBV2	TRBD1	CASRAGTGYGYTF	TGTGCCAGCAGGGCCGGGACAGGCTATGGCTACACCTTC
NA	TRBJ1-2	TRBV5-5	NA	CASSLYYGADYGYTF	TGTGCCAGCAGCCTCTATTATGGGGCAGACTATGGCTACACCTTC
few	TRBJ1-2	TRBV5-6	NA	CASSLESGYTF	TGTGCCAGCAGCTTGGAGAGCGGCTACACCTTC
NA	TRBJ2-1	TRBV19	NA	CASSDWGDDDNEQFF	TGTGCCAGTAGTGACTGGGGGGACGATGACAATGAGCAGTTCTTC
NA	TRBJ2-3	TRBV4-1	TRBD2	CASSQRGLAGDRTDTQYF	TGCGCCAGCAGCCAACGGGGACTAGCGGGGGATCGCACAGATACGCAGTATTTT
NA	TRBJ2-1	TRBV5-6	TRBD2	CASSGEVGLASNEQFF	TGTGCCAGCAGCGGGGAGGTAGGACTAGCATCCAATGAGCAGTTCTTC
NA	TRBJ2-7	TRBV25-1	TRBD1	CASSEGTGISYEQYF	TGTGCCAGCAGTGAAGGGACAGGGATTTCCTACGAGCAGTACTTC
NA	TRBJ1-1	TRBV6-5	NA	CASSLQGIQAFF	TGTGCCAGCAGTTTACAGGGAATACAAGCTTTCTTT
NA	TRBJ1-1	TRBV15	NA	CATSRDRTEAFF	TGTGCCACCAGCAGAGACAGGACTGAAGCTTTCTTT
NA	TRBJ2-7	TRBV5-6	NA	CASSSHGGGLYEQYF	TGTGCCAGCAGCTCCCATGGCGGGGGCCTTTACGAGCAGTACTTC
NA	TRBJ2-7	TRBV29-1	NA	CSARQFHEQYF	TGCAGCGCTAGACAGTTCCACGAGCAGTACTTC
NA	TRBJ1-2	TRBV2	NA	CASSEAESGYTF	TGTGCCAGCAGTGAAGCGGAGAGCGGCTACACCTTC
NA	TRBJ1-1	TRBV30	NA	CAWRAGTGDTEAFF	TGTGCCTGGAGGGCCGGGACTGGGGACACTGAAGCTTTCTTT
NA	TRBJ2-1	TRBV2	TRBD2	CASRRLAGGYNEQFF	TGTGCCAGCAGAAGACTTGCGGGGGGTTACAATGAGCAGTTCTTC
NA	TRBJ1-3	TRBV14	NA	CASSPRGYSGNTIYF	TGTGCCAGCAGCCCTCGAGGATACTCTGGAAACACCATATATTTT
NA	TRBJ1-5	TRBV6-5	TRBD1	CASRHRDSTNQPQHF	TGTGCCAGCAGACACCGGGACAGTACTAATCAGCCCCAGCATTTT
NA	TRBJ2-5	TRBV5-4	TRBD2	CASSSGTSGNKEETQYF	TGTGCCAGCAGCTCCGGGACTAGCGGGAACAAGGAAGAGACCCAGTACTTC
NA	TRBJ1-3	TRBV4-3	NA	CASSQDRQKSSGNTIYF	TGCGCCAGCAGCCAAGATCGACAGAAGAGCTCTGGAAACACCATATATTTT
NA	TRBJ1-5	TRBV19	NA	CASNWRTQYSNQPQHF	TGTGCCAGTAATTGGCGGACACAGTATAGCAATCAGCCCCAGCATTTT
few	TRBJ2-7	TRBV7-4	TRBD2	CASSPPGTSVSSYEQYF	TGTGCCAGCAGCCCTCCCGGGACTAGCGTCAGCTCCTACGAGCAGTACTTC
NA	TRBJ2-7	TRBV7-2	NA	CASSLGIGLRSEQYF	TGTGCCAGCAGCTTAGGAATAGGACTTCGCTCCGAGCAGTACTTC
once	TRBJ2-7	TRBV30	TRBD1	CAWNPGTGTSYEQYF	TGTGCCTGGAACCCCGGGACAGGGACATCCTACGAGCAGTACTTC
once	TRBJ2-5	TRBV6-5	NA	CASTPGATQYF	TGTGCCAGCACCCCGGGAGCGACCCAGTACTTC
few	TRBJ2-7	TRBV4-2	NA	CASSQDRSYEQYF	TGTGCCAGCAGCCAAGATCGGAGCTACGAGCAGTACTTC
NA	TRBJ2-3	TRBV4-2	TRBD2	CASSQGILAGGRADTQYF	TGTGCCAGCAGCCAAGGTATACTAGCGGGGGGGCGTGCAGATACGCAGTATTTT
NA	TRBJ1-1	TRBV12-3/TRBV12-4	NA	CATSRGQNTEAFF	TGTGCCACCTCACGGGGACAGAACACTGAAGCTTTCTTT